This T cell receptor (beta chain) was profiled in a study of blood T cell repertoires in COVID-19. About the research overall: Sites in the United States, Italy and Spain provided acute and convalescent COVID-19 samples. The analysed material was cDNA or gDNA that came from T cells, B-cell-depleted T cells, or PBMCs.

In the authors' methods: For nucleated cells, counts were estimated from reference gene primer amplification. Some clones are missing from TCRdb's copy, which holds only in-frame ones; the method was immunoSEQ multiplex PCR. The DNA gave D and trimming, while V, J and clone size come from that table. The sample lists around 200,000 clones, around 81% occurring once. Germline lookup yields CDR1 MDHEN and CDR2 SYDVKM. Trimming removed 3 bases from V and 3 bases from J, with 6 bases in between. The CDR3 is 12 amino acids. J is TRBJ2-7 and V is TRBV28; D ambiguous. The sequenced sample consisted of peripheral blood. This clonotype originated in a man between 50 and 59 years old with active or convalescent COVID-19. For the CDR3, the DNA is TGTGCCAGCAGTTTTAATTTCTACGAGCAGTACTTC. Translation gives CASSFNFYEQYF. The whole variable domain, filled in from reference TRBV28 and TRBJ2-7, reads DVKVTQSSRYLVKRTGEKVFLECVQDMDHENMFWYRQDPGLGLRLIYFSYDVKMKEKGDIPEGYSVSREKKERFSLILESASTNQTSMYLCASSFNFYEQYFGPGTRLTVT.